This paragraph covers one TCR beta chain sequence. V lost 8 bases, J lost 5 bases, and 9 bases lay in between. The CDR3 has 11 amino acids. Germline CDR1 MNHEY, CDR2 SMNVEV (reference sequence). The data derive from a study of CD8 T cells in ankylosing spondylitis. Via MiXCR, TCRdb re-called the 5' RACE reads, giving one row per CDR3 protein. The sample holds roughly 180,000 distinct CDR3 sequences; 9.5% to 15% are singletons and the top ten take approximately 15%. The TCR originated in a male donor with ankylosing spondylitis or in good health (not recorded which). Sequencing was performed on blood, either unsorted or a sorted T cell fraction (not recorded which). J is TRBJ1-2 and V is TRBV27; D remains ambiguous. The CDR3, as DNA: TGTGCCAGCTCTAACGGATATGGCTACACCTTC. Translation: CASSNGYGYTF.